This T cell receptor (beta chain) is from a study of T-cell reconstitution after alpha-beta-depleted transplantation in children. Overall study findings and caveats: At one year after transplant, newly produced T cells mostly accounted for T-cell counts and diversity. Day-60 TCRbeta diversity that was high in some patients was derived from surviving recipient T cells and thymic progenitors. After transplant, at about two months, alpha-beta T cells were reportedly derived from several hundred expanded graft clones.

CDR3 size: 18 residues. Germline V gene data show CDR1 as LGHDT and CDR2 as YNNKEL (reference sequence). With 4 bases removed from V and 4 bases from J, the gap between germline ends came to 23 bases. A note on this clonotype: As yet, its antigen is unknown.

The authors prepared the TCRbeta library with unique molecular identifiers. TCRdb called the PCR reads again in MiXCR, with one record for every CDR3 protein. Altogether about 420,000 distinct CDR3 sequences are present, about 17% being singletons, with the ten largest covering approximately 28%. The material was PBMCs, mostly from graft donor cells, obtained 360 days after TCRalphabeta/CD19-depleted stem cell transplant. This chain joins TRBV3-1 and TRBJ2-1; perhaps TRBD2 as D (6 bases). The sequence derives from a boy under two years old who had a stem cell transplant for Wiskott-Aldrich syndrome, so the T cells may come from the graft donor. CDR3 residues: CASSPNRPGLHLYNEQFF. The CDR3 nucleotides are TGTGCCAGCAGCCCCAACCGACCGGGACTCCACCTTTACAATGAGCAGTTCTTC.